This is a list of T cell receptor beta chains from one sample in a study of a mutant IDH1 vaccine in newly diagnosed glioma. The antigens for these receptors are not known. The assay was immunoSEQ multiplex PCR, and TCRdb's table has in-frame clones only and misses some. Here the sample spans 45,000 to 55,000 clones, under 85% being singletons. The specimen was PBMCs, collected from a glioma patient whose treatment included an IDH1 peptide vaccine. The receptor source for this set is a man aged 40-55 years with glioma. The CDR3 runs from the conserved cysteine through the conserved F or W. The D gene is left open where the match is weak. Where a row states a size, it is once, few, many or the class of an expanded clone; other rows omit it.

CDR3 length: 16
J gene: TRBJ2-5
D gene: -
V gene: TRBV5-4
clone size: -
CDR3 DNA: TGTGCCAGCAGCTCGACCGGGACGCCAGTCCGGGAGACCCAGTACTTC
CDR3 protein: CASSSTGTPVRETQYF

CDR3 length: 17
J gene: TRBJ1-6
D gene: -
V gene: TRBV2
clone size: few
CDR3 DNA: TGTGCCAGCAGTGAAGGGGGCGGATGGGGTAGGCAAGTTCACCTCCACTTT
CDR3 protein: CASSEGGGWGRQVHLHF

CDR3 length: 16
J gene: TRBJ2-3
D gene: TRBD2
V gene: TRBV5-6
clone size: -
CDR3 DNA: TGTGCCAGCAGCTTTCGTCGGCGGGGGGGCACAGATACGCAGTATTTT
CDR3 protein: CASSFRRRGGTDTQYF

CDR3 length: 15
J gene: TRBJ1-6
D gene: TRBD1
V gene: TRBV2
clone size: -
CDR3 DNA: TGTGCCAGCAGACCTGAGACAGGGGGTTTTTCACCCCTCCACTTT
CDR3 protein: CASRPETGGFSPLHF

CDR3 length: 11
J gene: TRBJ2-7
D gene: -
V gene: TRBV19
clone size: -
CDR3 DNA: TGTGCCAGTACCCACGAGGGCGAGCAGTACTTC
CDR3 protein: CASTHEGEQYF

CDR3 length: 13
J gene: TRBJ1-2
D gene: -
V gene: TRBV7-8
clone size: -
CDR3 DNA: TGTGCCAGCAGCTTAAACGCGTTTGGGGGCTACACCTTC
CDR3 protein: CASSLNAFGGYTF

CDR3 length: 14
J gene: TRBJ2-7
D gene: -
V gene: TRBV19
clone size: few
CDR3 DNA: TGTGCCAGTAGTGGAACCGGGACGGCCTACGAGCAGTACTTC
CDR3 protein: CASSGTGTAYEQYF

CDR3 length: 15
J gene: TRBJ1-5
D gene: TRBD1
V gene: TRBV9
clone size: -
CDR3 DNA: TGTGCCAGCAGCGCCACAACAGGGGAAGGTCAGCCCCAGCATTTT
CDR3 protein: CASSATTGEGQPQHF

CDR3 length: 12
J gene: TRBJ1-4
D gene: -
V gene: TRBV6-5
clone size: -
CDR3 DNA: TGTGCCAGCAGACAGGGTGATGAAAAACTGTTTTTT
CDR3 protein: CASRQGDEKLFF

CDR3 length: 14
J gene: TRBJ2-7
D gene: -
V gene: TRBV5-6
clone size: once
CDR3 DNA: TGTGCCAGCAGCCAACTGCAAGGGCAAGGCGAGCAGTACTTC
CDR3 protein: CASSQLQGQGEQYF

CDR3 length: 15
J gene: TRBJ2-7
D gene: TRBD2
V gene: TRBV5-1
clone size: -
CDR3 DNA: TGCGCCAGCAGCTTGGATCCGGGACTAAACTACGAGCAGTACTTC
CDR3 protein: CASSLDPGLNYEQYF

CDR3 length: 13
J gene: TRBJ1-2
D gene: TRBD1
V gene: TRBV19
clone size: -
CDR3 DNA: TGTGCCAGTAGTCCGGGACAGGGGCATGGCTACACCTTC
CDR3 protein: CASSPGQGHGYTF

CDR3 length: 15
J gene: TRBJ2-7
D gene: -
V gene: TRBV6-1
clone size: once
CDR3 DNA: TGTGCCAGCAGTCGACAGCTCGCCCCTACCTACGAGCAGTACTTC
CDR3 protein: CASSRQLAPTYEQYF

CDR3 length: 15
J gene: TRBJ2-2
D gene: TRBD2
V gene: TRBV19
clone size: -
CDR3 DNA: TGTGCCAGTAGTACCGGGACTAGCGGTGCCGGGGAGCTGTTTTTT
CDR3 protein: CASSTGTSGAGELFF

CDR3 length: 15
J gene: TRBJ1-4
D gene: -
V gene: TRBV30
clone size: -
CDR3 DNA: TGTGCCTGGAGTTCCCGCGGGGTCCGTAATGAAAAACTGTTTTTT
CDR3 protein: CAWSSRGVRNEKLFF

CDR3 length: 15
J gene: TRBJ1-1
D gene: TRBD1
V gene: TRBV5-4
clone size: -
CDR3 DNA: TGTGCCAGCAGCCCGTTGACAGGGGTTAACACTGAAGCTTTCTTT
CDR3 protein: CASSPLTGVNTEAFF

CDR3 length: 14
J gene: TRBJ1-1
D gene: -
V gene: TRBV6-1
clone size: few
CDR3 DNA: TGTGCCAGCAGAAGAGTAACAGATAACACTGAAGCTTTCTTT
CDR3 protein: CASRRVTDNTEAFF

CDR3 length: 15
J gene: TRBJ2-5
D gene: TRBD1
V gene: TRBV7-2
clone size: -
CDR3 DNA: TGTGCCAGCAGGGACAGGGTTGGTCTTCAAGAGACCCAGTACTTC
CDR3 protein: CASRDRVGLQETQYF

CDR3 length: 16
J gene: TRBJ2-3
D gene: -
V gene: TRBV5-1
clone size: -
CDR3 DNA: TGCGCCAGCAGCTTGTGGACACGACGTCACACAGATACGCAGTATTTT
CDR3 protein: CASSLWTRRHTDTQYF

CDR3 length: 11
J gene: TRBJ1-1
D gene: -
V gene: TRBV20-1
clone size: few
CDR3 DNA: TGCAGTGCTAAGATGAACACTGAAGCTTTCTTT
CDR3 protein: CSAKMNTEAFF

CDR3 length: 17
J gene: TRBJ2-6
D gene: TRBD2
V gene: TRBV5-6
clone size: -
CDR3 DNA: TGTGCCAGCAGCCGGGGGGGCGCCCTCTCTGGGGCCAACGTCCTGACTTTC
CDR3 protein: CASSRGGALSGANVLTF

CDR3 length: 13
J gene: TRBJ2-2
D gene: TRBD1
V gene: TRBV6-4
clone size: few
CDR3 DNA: TGTGCCAGCGGCGACAGGGACACCGGGGAGCTGTTTTTT
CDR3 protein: CASGDRDTGELFF

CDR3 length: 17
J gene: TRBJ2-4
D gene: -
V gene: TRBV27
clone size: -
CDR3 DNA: TGTGCCAGCAGTTTAGATCCCTCTGTCAGGGGTAAAAACATTCAGTACTTC
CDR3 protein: CASSLDPSVRGKNIQYF

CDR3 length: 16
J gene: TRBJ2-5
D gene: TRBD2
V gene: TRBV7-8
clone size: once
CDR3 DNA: TGTGCCAGCAGCTTACCGGGACTAGCGGGGGAATTTACCCAGTACTTC
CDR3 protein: CASSLPGLAGEFTQYF

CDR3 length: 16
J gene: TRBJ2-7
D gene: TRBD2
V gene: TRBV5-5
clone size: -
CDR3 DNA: TGTGCCAGCAGCGTTACTAGCGGTTCTTTTTCCTACGAGCAGTACTTC
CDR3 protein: CASSVTSGSFSYEQYF

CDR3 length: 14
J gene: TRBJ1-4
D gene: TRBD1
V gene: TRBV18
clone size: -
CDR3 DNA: TGTGCCAGCTCGACCGGGACAGGGGGAGAAAAACTGTTTTTT
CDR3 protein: CASSTGTGGEKLFF

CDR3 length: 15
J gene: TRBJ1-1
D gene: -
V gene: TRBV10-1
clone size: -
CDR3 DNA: TGCGCCAGCGCCCCCCCGGGCGGAGGGTCCACTGAAGCTTTCTTT
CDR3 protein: CASAPPGGGSTEAFF